The T cell receptor beta chain described here comes from a study of somatic mutations in cytotoxic T cells in rheumatoid arthritis. Profiling relied on immunoSEQ multiplex PCR, and the TCRdb table lists in-frame clones only, not all of them. The table lists about 27,000 clones, just under 75% of them singletons. Study observations and caveats: Within 8 of 65 patients, the single biggest CD8+ clone made up more than 20% of CD8+ cells.

On this clone: The antigen is not known.

The V and J ends lost 0 bases and 5 bases respectively, with 10 bases between them. The length of the CDR3 is 15 residues. The germline gives CDR1 MGHRA, CDR2 YSYEKL. This clonotype was sampled from a woman younger than 35 in good health. The chain carries TRBV4-1 and TRBJ1-4, with no clear D. Material: CD8+ T cells sorted from blood. The CDR3, as DNA: TGCGCCAGCAGCCAAGAGAACGTAGGAAATGAAAAACTGTTTTTT. Its translation is CASSQENVGNEKLFF.